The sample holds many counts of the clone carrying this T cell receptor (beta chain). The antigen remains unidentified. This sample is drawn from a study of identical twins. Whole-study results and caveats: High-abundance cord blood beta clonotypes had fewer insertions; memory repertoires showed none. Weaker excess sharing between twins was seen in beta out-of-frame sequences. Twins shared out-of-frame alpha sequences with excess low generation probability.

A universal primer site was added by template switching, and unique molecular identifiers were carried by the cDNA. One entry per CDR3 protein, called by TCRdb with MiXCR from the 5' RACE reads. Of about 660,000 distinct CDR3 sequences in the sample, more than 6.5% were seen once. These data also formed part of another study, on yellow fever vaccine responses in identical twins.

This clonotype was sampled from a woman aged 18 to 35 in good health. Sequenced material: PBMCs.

The CDR3 sequence is CSARGTLNTEAFF. Here the CDR3 DNA reads TGCAGTGCTAGAGGGACTTTGAACACTGAAGCTTTCTTT. This chain links TRBV20-1 with TRBJ1-1; no firm D call. CDR3 size: 13 residues. With 1 base removed from V and 0 bases from J, the gap between germline ends came to 6 bases. The germline gives CDR1 DFQATT, CDR2 SNEGSKA (reference sequence).